These 12 T cell receptor beta chains were all obtained from the same sample, sequenced in a study of identifying expanded T cells in peripheral blood. The data were produced by immunoSEQ multiplex PCR, yet TCRdb's version contains in-frame clones alone and is incomplete. The repertoire holds around 120,000 clones, about 89% seen once, with about 17% in the top ten. Sequences were obtained from blood. Receptors were obtained from a person aged 18-69 years in good health.

The chain employs TRBV9 and TRBJ2-7, with TRBD1 matching over 9 bases. Germline V gives CDR1 SGDLS, CDR2 YYNGEE. V shed 2 bases, J shed 0 bases, and the junction held 3 bases outside the gene matches. The CDR3 totals 15 residues. CDR3 nucleotide sequence: TGTGCCAGCAGCGTTGGGACAGGGAACTCCTACGAGCAGTACTTC. It encodes CASSVGTGNSYEQYF.

The rearrangement links TRBV11-1 to TRBJ2-3; 9 positions match TRBD1. The CDR3 covers 17 residues. Looked up from germline, CDR1 is SGHAT and CDR2 is FQDESV (reference sequence). Trimming at V came to 5 bases and at J to 2 bases, leaving 11 bases not matched to a gene. CDR3 DNA sequence: TGTGCCAGCAGCCCGTCCCTGACAGGGGGGACCACAGATACGCAGTATTTT. As protein: CASSPSLTGGTTDTQYF.

In nucleotides, the CDR3 is TGTGCCAGCAACAAAGGGACTAGCGGGGGGCTACAAGAGACCCAGTACTTC. It codes for CASNKGTSGGLQETQYF. The chain employs TRBV9 and TRBJ2-5, with TRBD2 matching 15 bases. The V segment lost 6 bases and the J segment 2 bases; nucleotides outside the gene matches: 8. Germline V CDR1 and CDR2: SGDLS, YYNGEE. The CDR3 has 17 residues.

J is TRBJ2-7 and V is TRBV6-5; D gene uncertain. The V end lost 0 bases, the J end lost 4 bases, and 13 bases lay between the germline ends. Germline CDR1 is MNHEY and CDR2 is SVGAGI. The CDR3 extends over 15 amino acids. The CDR3 reads CASSYSFIREYEQYF. CDR3 nucleotide sequence: TGTGCCAGCAGTTACTCGTTTATTAGGGAATACGAGCAGTACTTC.

The chain recombines TRBV9 with TRBJ2-1; D is undetermined. V gave up 0 bases and J gave up 8 bases, with 6 bases separating them. This CDR3 region has 12 residues. CDR1 is SGDLS and CDR2 is YYNGEE in the germline V gene. The CDR3 DNA is TGTGCCAGCAGCGTAGTAGGTCATGAGCAGTTCTTC. This translates into CASSVVGHEQFF. Complete variable domain (other parts from reference TRBV9 and TRBJ2-1): DSGVTQTPKHLITATGQRVTLRCSPRSGDLSVYWYQQSLDQGLQFLIQYYNGEERAKGNILERFSAQQFPDLHSELNLSSLELGDSALYFCASSVVGHEQFFGPGTRLTVL.

This chain joins TRBV7-9 and TRBJ2-3, with TRBD2 identical over 10 bases. Germline V CDR1 and CDR2: SEHNR, FQNEAQ (reference sequence). Trimming at V came to 4 bases and at J to 0 bases, leaving 4 bases not matched to a gene. This CDR3 region has 16 residues. DNA of the CDR3: TGTGCCAGCAGCTCTACTAGCGGGGCCAGCACAGATACGCAGTATTTT. Translated: CASSSTSGASTDTQYF. The complete variable domain, with remaining parts taken from reference TRBV7-9 and TRBJ2-3, reads DTGVSQNPRHKITKRGQNVTFRCDPISEHNRLYWYRQTLGQGPEFLTYFQNEAQLEKSRLLSDRFSAERPKGSFSTLEIQRTEQGDSAMYLCASSSTSGASTDTQYFGPGTRLTVL.

This chain links TRBV10-3 with TRBJ2-1, with D perhaps TRBD2 (6 bases). The V end was cut by 6 bases, the J end by 3 bases, with 12 bases between. CDR3 size: 14 residues. Looked up from germline, CDR1 is ENHRY and CDR2 is SYGVKD. Here the CDR3 reads CAISPAGNYNEQFF. CDR3 coding DNA: TGTGCCATCAGCCCGGCGGGGAACTACAATGAGCAGTTCTTC.

This chain connects TRBV28 to TRBJ1-6, with D uncertain. V lost 2 bases, J lost 10 bases, and 15 bases lay in between. Germline CDR1 is MDHEN and CDR2 is SYDVKM. The CDR3 loop spans 15 amino acids. In DNA, the CDR3 is TGTGCCAGCAGTTTAGGAACAGCCCTCTCCTCACCCCTCCACTTT. Translating it yields CASSLGTALSSPLHF.

V and J are TRBV11-1 and TRBJ2-2; weak D call: TRBD1 (6 bases). The V end was cut by 8 bases, the J end by 16 bases, with 20 bases between. The CDR3 runs to 12 residues. CDR1 is SGHAT, CDR2 FQDESV, per germline (reference sequence). The CDR3 bases are TGTGCCAGCCAGGACAGCCACGACGAGGAGTTTTTT. Translation: CASQDSHDEEFF.

The rearrangement uses TRBV19 and TRBJ1-1; D is unresolved. The germline V gene has CDR1 LNHDA and CDR2 SQIVND (reference sequence). The CDR3 loop spans 13 amino acids. The V end lost 8 bases, the J end lost 1 base, and 11 bases lay between the germline ends. The CDR3 DNA follows: TGTGCCAGTCAGATCGATCCGAACACTGAAGCTTTCTTT. It is translated as CASQIDPNTEAFF.

The V gene is TRBV28, the J gene TRBJ1-4; D gene ambiguous. Trimming cost V 2 bases and J 8 bases, with 3 bases left between them. The germline V gene encodes CDR1 MDHEN and CDR2 SYDVKM. This CDR3 has 11 amino acids. The CDR3 DNA follows: TGTGCCAGCAGTTTAATGGAAAAACTGTTTTTT. Its translation is CASSLMEKLFF.

The genes are TRBV19 and TRBJ1-6, with 10 bases lining up with TRBD1. Germline V gives CDR1 LNHDA, CDR2 SQIVND (reference sequence). V lost 8 bases to trimming and J lost 8 bases; unmatched junction nucleotides: 0. The CDR3 consists of 12 residues. The CDR3 DNA follows: TGTGCCAGTGGGACAGGGGATTCACCCCTCCACTTT. Translating gives CASGTGDSPLHF.